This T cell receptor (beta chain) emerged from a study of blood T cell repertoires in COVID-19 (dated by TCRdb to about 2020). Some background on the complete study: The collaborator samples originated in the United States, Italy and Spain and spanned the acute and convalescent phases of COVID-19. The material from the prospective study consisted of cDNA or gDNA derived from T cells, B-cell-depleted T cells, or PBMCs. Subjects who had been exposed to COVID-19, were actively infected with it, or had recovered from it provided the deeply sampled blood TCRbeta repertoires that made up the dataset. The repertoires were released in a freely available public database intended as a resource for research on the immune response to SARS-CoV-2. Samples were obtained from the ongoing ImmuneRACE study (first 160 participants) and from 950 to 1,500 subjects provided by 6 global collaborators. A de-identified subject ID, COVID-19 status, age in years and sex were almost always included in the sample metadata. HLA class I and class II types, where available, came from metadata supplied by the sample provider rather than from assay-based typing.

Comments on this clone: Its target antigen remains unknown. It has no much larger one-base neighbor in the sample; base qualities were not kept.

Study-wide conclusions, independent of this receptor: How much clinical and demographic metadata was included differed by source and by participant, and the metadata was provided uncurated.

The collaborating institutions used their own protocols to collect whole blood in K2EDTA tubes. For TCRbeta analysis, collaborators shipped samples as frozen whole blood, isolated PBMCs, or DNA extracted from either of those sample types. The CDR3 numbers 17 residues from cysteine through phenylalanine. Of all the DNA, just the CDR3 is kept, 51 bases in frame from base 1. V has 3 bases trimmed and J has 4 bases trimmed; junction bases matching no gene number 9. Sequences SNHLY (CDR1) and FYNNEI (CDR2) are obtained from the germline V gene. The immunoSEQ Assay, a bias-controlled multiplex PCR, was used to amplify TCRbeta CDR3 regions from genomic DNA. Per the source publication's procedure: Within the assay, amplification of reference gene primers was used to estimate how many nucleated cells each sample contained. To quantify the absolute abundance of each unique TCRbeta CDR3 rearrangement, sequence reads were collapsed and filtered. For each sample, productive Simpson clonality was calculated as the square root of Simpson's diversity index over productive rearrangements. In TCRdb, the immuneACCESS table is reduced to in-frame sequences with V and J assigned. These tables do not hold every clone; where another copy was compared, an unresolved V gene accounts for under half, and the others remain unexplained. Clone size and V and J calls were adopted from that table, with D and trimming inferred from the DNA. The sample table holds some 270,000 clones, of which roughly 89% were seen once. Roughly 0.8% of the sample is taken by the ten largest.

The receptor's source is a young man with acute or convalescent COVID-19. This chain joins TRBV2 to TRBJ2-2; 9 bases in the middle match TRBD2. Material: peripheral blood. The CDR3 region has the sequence CASSDILGLAGTGELFF. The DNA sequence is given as TGTGCCAGCAGTGACATCTTGGGACTAGCTGGCACCGGGGAGCTGTTTTTT.